This passage covers 8 T cell receptor beta chains from one sample sequenced in a study of blood T cell repertoires in COVID-19. TCRdb keeps only in-frame clones here, not all; method: immunoSEQ multiplex PCR. This table has some 100,000 clones, around 92% appearing once. Sequenced material: peripheral blood. The receptors originated from a woman between 55 and 75 years old with active COVID-19.

The CDR3 coding sequence is TGTGCCAGCAGAGTACAGGGGATCGCTGGCTACACCTTC. This sequence encodes CASRVQGIAGYTF. The V call is TRBV2, the J call TRBJ1-2, with 7 nucleotides matching TRBD1. V lost 6 bases and J lost 7; bases outside the gene matches: 8. CDR1 SNHLY and CDR2 FYNNEI come from the germline V gene. This CDR3 is 13 amino acids long.

V is TRBV30 and J is TRBJ1-4, with D hard to call. V lost 7 bases and J 6 bases, leaving 18 bases between the germline ends. The CDR3 length is 14 residues. The V gene's germline CDR1 is GTSNPN and CDR2 SVGIG (reference sequence). CDR3 coding DNA: TGTGCCTCTAGTGTCCTCACTCGAGATGAAAAACTGTTTTTT. Protein: CASSVLTRDEKLFF.

J is TRBJ2-5 and V is TRBV5-5; D perhaps matches TRBD1 (5 bases). V was cut by 4 bases and J by 4 bases, with 8 bases left in between. Germline assignment: CDR1 SGHKS and CDR2 YYEKEE (reference sequence). This CDR3 has 12 residues. CDR3 DNA sequence: TGTGCCAGCAGCCACGACAGAGAGACCCAGTACTTC. Its protein product is CASSHDRETQYF.

The J gene is TRBJ2-7, the V gene TRBV6-6, with D possibly matching TRBD2 (5 bases). The ends were cut back, 0 bases at V and 5 bases at J, with 8 bases in the middle. The germline V gene encodes CDR1 MNHNY and CDR2 SVGAGI (reference sequence). This CDR3 contains 13 residues. In DNA, the CDR3 is TGTGCCAGCAGTTACTCGGCTAGCAACGAGCAGTACTTC. This encodes CASSYSASNEQYF.

This chain joins TRBV7-2 and TRBJ2-5, with D maybe TRBD2 (6 bases). The germline CDR1 and CDR2 sequences are SGHTA and FQGNSA. Trimming removed 1 base from V and 0 bases from J, with 9 bases in between. The CDR3 runs to 15 residues. The CDR3 bases are TGTGCCAGCAGCTTAGTAGGGGACTACCAAGAGACCCAGTACTTC. This translates into CASSLVGDYQETQYF.

The rearrangement uses TRBV27 and TRBJ2-4, with a weak D call TRBD2 (6 bases). Trimming pared 3 bases from V and 0 bases from J, leaving 15 bases between. CDR3 size: 17 residues. Germline V gene sequence: CDR1 MNHEY, CDR2 SMNVEV (reference sequence). CDR3 sequence (DNA): TGTGCCAGCAGTTTCGGGGGACTTGGGGTAGCCAAAAACATTCAGTACTTC. Translated: CASSFGGLGVAKNIQYF.

This chain uses TRBV30 with TRBJ2-2; D is undetermined. Per germline, CDR1 GTSNPN and CDR2 SVGIG (reference sequence). This CDR3 region has 12 residues. The V and J ends lost 2 bases and 5 bases respectively, with 6 bases between them. The CDR3 nucleotides read TGTGCCTGGAGTCCCAGGACCGGGGAGCTGTTTTTT. Its translation is CAWSPRTGELFF.

This chain joins TRBV5-4 and TRBJ2-7, with TRBD1 matching over 7 bases. This CDR3 is built from 13 residues. Trimming took 0 bases from V and 4 from J; bases not matched to a gene: 1. The V gene's germline CDR1 is SGHNT and CDR2 YYREEE (reference sequence). The CDR3 is CASSLDRGYEQYF. CDR3 nucleotide sequence: TGTGCCAGCAGCTTGGACAGGGGTTACGAGCAGTACTTC.